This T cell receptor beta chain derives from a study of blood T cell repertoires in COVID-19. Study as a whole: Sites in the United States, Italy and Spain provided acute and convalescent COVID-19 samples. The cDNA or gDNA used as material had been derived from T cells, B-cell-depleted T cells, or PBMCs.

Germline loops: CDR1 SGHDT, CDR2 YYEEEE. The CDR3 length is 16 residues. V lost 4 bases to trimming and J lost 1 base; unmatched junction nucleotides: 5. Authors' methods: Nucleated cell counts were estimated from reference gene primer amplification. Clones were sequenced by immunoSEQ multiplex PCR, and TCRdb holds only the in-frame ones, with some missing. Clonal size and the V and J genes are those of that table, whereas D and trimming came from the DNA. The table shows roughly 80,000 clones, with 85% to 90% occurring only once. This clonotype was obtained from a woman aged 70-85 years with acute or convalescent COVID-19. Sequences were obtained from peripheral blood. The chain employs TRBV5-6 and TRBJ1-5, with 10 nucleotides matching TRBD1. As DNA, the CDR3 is TGTGCCAGCAGCATCGGGACAGGGGACAGCAATCAGCCCCAGCATTTT. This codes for CASSIGTGDSNQPQHF. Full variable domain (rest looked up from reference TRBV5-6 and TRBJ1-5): DAGVTQSPTHLIKTRGQQVTLRCSPKSGHDTVSWYQQALGQGPQFIFQYYEEEERQRGNFPDRFSGHQFPNYSSELNVNALLLGDSALYLCASSIGTGDSNQPQHFGDGTRLSIL.